This paragraph covers one T cell receptor beta chain sequence. Its antigen is still unknown. This record comes from a study of shared clonotypes between healthy human individuals. Findings and limits, study-wide: Sampling used blood alone; tissue repertoires probably differ. Relative to clonotypes present in all four donors, those not shared had lower generation probabilities.

Several immunoSEQ 96-well plates shared each subset's DNA, each plate a replicate. Authors' analysis steps: Filtering differed because ImmunoSEQ produced junction-only sequences that carried no quality scores. Profiling relied on immunoSEQ multiplex PCR, and the TCRdb table lists in-frame clones only, not all of them. The DNA was the basis for D and trimming; V, J and clone size are from that table. In the table there are around 2.5 million clones, 93% of which are singletons. Germline CDR1 SGHAT, CDR2 FQNNGV. V trimming: 2 bases; J trimming: 7 bases; junction bases outside the gene matches: 11. The CDR3 is 17 amino acids.

This TCR came from a man between 18 and 35 years old in good health. Some clones in this sample may be carry-over from other donors' samples. Sequencing was done on a sample of naive CD4+ T cells from PBMCs. Indicated subset: CD45RA+ positively selected. V is TRBV11-2 and J is TRBJ2-1; 10 bases align to TRBD2. The CDR3: CASSLTRVAGGVNEQFF. CDR3 nucleotide sequence: TGTGCCAGCAGCTTAACCCGCGTAGCGGGAGGTGTTAATGAGCAGTTCTTC.